These T cell receptor beta chains were read from a single sample in a study of CD8 T cells in Susac syndrome. MiXCR, applied by TCRdb to the immunoSEQ multiplex PCR reads, yields one record per CDR3 protein. The profile shows a few hundred thousand distinct CDR3 sequences, 90% to 95% of them singletons. The sample taken for sequencing was CD4+ T cells from PBMCs. The receptors originated from a human donor with multiple sclerosis. Both conserved end residues are part of each CDR3. The order of the fields is D gene, CDR3 length, clone size, V gene, J gene, CDR3 DNA, CDR3 protein. A D gene is named only where the DNA matches it firmly. Size values are once, few and many counts, or a class for expanded clones, and some rows have none.

NA	14	NA	TRBV5-1	TRBJ2-7	TGCGCCAGCAGCGTCGGGACAACTTCCTACGAGCAGTACTTC	CASSVGTTSYEQYF
TRBD1	16	NA	TRBV5-6	TRBJ1-4	TGTGCCAGCAGTATGGGACCTACAGGGGGGCTTGAAAAACTGTTTTTT	CASSMGPTGGLEKLFF
TRBD2	15	NA	TRBV12-3/TRBV12-4	TRBJ2-1	TGTGCCAGCAGTCCCGGGACTACCAGCTACAATGAGCAGTTCTTC	CASSPGTTSYNEQFF
NA	14	NA	TRBV2	TRBJ1-3	TGTGCCAGCAGTTCGGCGCACTCTGGAAACACCATATATTTT	CASSSAHSGNTIYF
TRBD2	16	NA	TRBV19	TRBJ2-1	TGTGCCAGTAGTACGGGACTAGCGGGGGCTTACAATGAGCAGTTCTTC	CASSTGLAGAYNEQFF
NA	14	once	TRBV9	TRBJ2-5	TGTGCCAGCAGCGTAGGTCCGAGAGAAGAGACCCAGTACTTC	CASSVGPREETQYF
NA	16	NA	TRBV6-1	TRBJ2-1	TGTGCCAGCAGTCCATGGGGCGATAACAATGATTATTTGTTGTTCTTC	CASSPWGDNNDYLLFF
TRBD2	13	NA	TRBV29-1	TRBJ2-1	TGCAGCGTAGCGGGGGTCCTGGTGGATGAGCAGTTCTTC	CSVAGVLVDEQFF
NA	12	NA	TRBV20-1	TRBJ1-1	TGCAGTGCTCTTAAACGGGCCTTTGAAGCTTTCTTT	CSALKRAFEAFF
NA	12	NA	TRBV5-1	TRBJ2-3	TGCGCCTCTAAACAGAGCACAGATACGCAGTATTTT	CASKQSTDTQYF
TRBD2	15	once	TRBV7-3	TRBJ2-2	TGTGCCAGCGCAAAGCGGGGGGGCGGCGCCGGGGAGCTGTTTTTT	CASAKRGGGAGELFF
NA	14	NA	TRBV24-1	TRBJ1-2	TGTGCCACCAGCGCCCGCCAGGGATCCTATGGCTACACCTTC	CATSARQGSYGYTF
NA	15	NA	TRBV5-1	TRBJ2-2	TGCGCCAGCAGCTTGGGCAGTACGAACACCGGGGAGCTGTTTTTT	CASSLGSTNTGELFF
NA	14	NA	TRBV12-3/TRBV12-4	TRBJ1-1	TGTGCCAGCAGTAGGGAAGGTGGAATCACTGAAGCTTTCTTT	CASSREGGITEAFF
NA	13	NA	TRBV12-3/TRBV12-4	TRBJ2-2	TGTGCCAGCGTGCTAGCTTTCTCCGGGGAGCTGTTTTTT	CASVLAFSGELFF
NA	15	NA	TRBV7-9	TRBJ1-1	TGTGCCAGCAGCTCCATCGGGGGGGGAGGGACTGAAGCTTTCTTT	CASSSIGGGGTEAFF
NA	12	NA	TRBV12-3/TRBV12-4	TRBJ1-2	TGTGCCAGCAGTTTAGAGTCGGGTGGCTACACCTTC	CASSLESGGYTF
NA	14	NA	TRBV24-1	TRBJ1-1	TGTGCCACGGCCCCCGGCCGGGGGTCCCTTGAAGCTTTCTTT	CATAPGRGSLEAFF
TRBD2	16	NA	TRBV7-9	TRBJ2-5	TGTGCCAGCAGCCTCGGGGGGACCGCATATTGGGAGACCCAGTACTTC	CASSLGGTAYWETQYF
NA	15	NA	TRBV7-2	TRBJ2-7	TGTGCCAGCAGCCCCGGGCTTTCGGGGCTCTACGAGCAGTACTTC	CASSPGLSGLYEQYF
NA	12	NA	TRBV7-3	TRBJ2-7	TGTGCCAGCAGCTTAACCGGTGGTGAGCAGTACTTC	CASSLTGGEQYF
NA	14	NA	TRBV24-1	TRBJ2-7	TGTGCCACCAGGGTTCCGGGCAGAACCTACGAGCAGTACTTC	CATRVPGRTYEQYF
NA	14	NA	TRBV30	TRBJ2-3	TGTGCCTGGAGTAGGGTCAGAATCACAGATACGCAGTATTTT	CAWSRVRITDTQYF
TRBD1	15	NA	TRBV6-6	TRBJ1-1	TGTGCCAGCAGTTACTCGACGGGACAGGGGGGTCAAGCTTTCTTT	CASSYSTGQGGQAFF
NA	15	NA	TRBV20-1	TRBJ1-2	TGCAGTGCTAGAGATCCCCTACAGGCCTCCTATGGCTACACCTTC	CSARDPLQASYGYTF
NA	14	NA	TRBV4-3	TRBJ1-1	TGCGCCAGCAGCCCTTCCGCTACGGCCTCTGAAGCTTTCTTT	CASSPSATASEAFF
NA	15	NA	TRBV5-1	TRBJ2-1	TGCGCCAGCAGTCAGGGGGGGAGCTCCTACAATGAGCAGTTCTTC	CASSQGGSSYNEQFF
NA	13	NA	TRBV7-2	TRBJ2-3	TGTGCCAGCAGTTCGGAGCCCCGTGGTACGCAGTATTTT	CASSSEPRGTQYF
NA	15	NA	TRBV6-2/TRBV6-3	TRBJ2-1	TGTGCCAGCAGTTATCCCCGAGGCTCCTACAATGAGCAGTTCTTC	CASSYPRGSYNEQFF
TRBD2	22	NA	TRBV11-1	TRBJ2-7	TGTGCCAGCAGCTTAGGTGTGGGCCTGCTAGCGGGAGGGCCTAGTGTAACCTACGAGCAGTACTTC	CASSLGVGLLAGGPSVTYEQYF
TRBD2	15	NA	TRBV15	TRBJ2-2	TGTGCCACCAGCAGAGAGGGACTAGAGACCGGGGAGCTGTTTTTT	CATSREGLETGELFF
TRBD2	16	NA	TRBV7-9	TRBJ2-1	TGTGCCAGCAGCCCGGGACTACCGTTATTCTACAATGAGCAGTTCTTC	CASSPGLPLFYNEQFF
NA	13	NA	TRBV19	TRBJ2-7	TGTGCCACCGCCCGGGACAAGATCTCCGAGCAGTACTTC	CATARDKISEQYF
NA	13	NA	TRBV20-1	TRBJ1-1	TGCAGTGCTAGAGTTGGGTGGGCCACTGAAGCTTTCTTT	CSARVGWATEAFF
NA	17	NA	TRBV11-3	TRBJ1-3	TGTGCCAGCAGCTTAGCCGGAGTGAGGATCTCTGGAAACACCATATATTTT	CASSLAGVRISGNTIYF
NA	13	NA	TRBV29-1	TRBJ2-1	TGCAGCGCTGCAAGGTCGGGGGACAATGAGCAGTTCTTC	CSAARSGDNEQFF
NA	16	NA	TRBV2	TRBJ1-4	TGTGCCAGATCCGGGACATCCCCCGGGCCTGGTGAAAAACTGTTTTTT	CARSGTSPGPGEKLFF
NA	15	NA	TRBV18	TRBJ1-6	TGTGCCAGCTCAGCACGGGGGCCGTCGAATTCACCCCTCCACTTT	CASSARGPSNSPLHF
NA	15	NA	TRBV11-2	TRBJ2-1	TGTGCCAGCAGCCTCCCCGGGGCCCGTTACAATGAGCAGTTCTTC	CASSLPGARYNEQFF
TRBD1	13	once	TRBV20-1	TRBJ2-7	TGCAGTGCCAGGACAGGGGCCTACTACGAGCAGTACTTC	CSARTGAYYEQYF
NA	17	NA	TRBV18	TRBJ1-1	TGTGCCAGCTCACCAAATAGCGGGCGGCTCATGAACACTGAAGCTTTCTTT	CASSPNSGRLMNTEAFF
TRBD2	14	NA	TRBV6-2/TRBV6-3	TRBJ2-4	TGTGCCAGCAGTAGCGGGAGTGCCAAAAACATTCAGTACTTC	CASSSGSAKNIQYF
NA	13	NA	TRBV20-1	TRBJ1-3	TGCAGTGCCCCTGGGAGATCTGGAAACACCATATATTTT	CSAPGRSGNTIYF
NA	14	NA	TRBV29-1	TRBJ2-1	TGCAGCGTTCTAGGGGGGGAGCGCGGAAATGAGCAGTTCTTC	CSVLGGERGNEQFF
NA	15	NA	TRBV6-2/TRBV6-3	TRBJ2-1	TGTGCCAGCAGTTGGATTAGCGCCTTTGTTGTTGAGCAGTTCTTC	CASSWISAFVVEQFF
NA	11	NA	TRBV6-5	TRBJ2-1	TGTGCCAGCACAACTTACAATGAGCAGTTCTTC	CASTTYNEQFF
NA	14	NA	TRBV30	TRBJ2-1	TGTGCCTGGAGGGGTATTGGGAGTGGCAATGAGCAGTTCTTC	CAWRGIGSGNEQFF
TRBD1	14	NA	TRBV30	TRBJ1-1	TGTGCCTGGAACCAGGGGGCAGGGTGGACTGAAGCTTTCTTT	CAWNQGAGWTEAFF
NA	13	NA	TRBV6-6	TRBJ2-5	TGTGCCAGCAGTTACTGGATCGGGGAGACCCAGTACTTC	CASSYWIGETQYF
NA	13	NA	TRBV29-1	TRBJ2-3	TGCAGCTTTTGGGGCTTTAACACAGATACGCAGTATTTT	CSFWGFNTDTQYF